This paragraph covers one TCR beta chain sequence. Germline values: CDR1 LGHNA, CDR2 YNFKEQ. The CDR3 covers 12 residues. With 2 bases removed from V and 1 base from J, the gap between germline ends came to 3 bases. In the study's own analysis: Nucleated cell counts were estimated from reference gene primer amplification. Here immunoSEQ multiplex PCR was the method, and the copy in TCRdb shows in-frame clones only, minus some. From that table come the V and J calls and clone size; the DNA was used to work out D and trimming. The table shows 130,000 to 150,000 clones, with around 80% occurring only once. The data are from a study of blood T cell repertoires in COVID-19. Study information: COVID-19 samples from acute and convalescent phases originated in the United States, Italy and Spain. T cells, B-cell-depleted T cells, or PBMCs supplied cDNA or gDNA.

The clonotype was recovered from a woman aged 55-69 years with acute or convalescent COVID-19. The material sequenced was peripheral blood. The V call is TRBV4-2, the J call TRBJ2-7, with no clear D. CDR3 region: CASSQPSYEQYF. In DNA form, the CDR3 reads TGTGCCAGCAGCCAACCTTCCTACGAGCAGTACTTC.